The 11 T cell receptor beta chains below all came from one sample that was sequenced in a study of identical twins. Using its own MiXCR run on the 5' RACE reads, TCRdb lists one record per CDR3 protein. The repertoire holds approximately 1.8 million distinct CDR3 sequences, with less than 35% as singletons. Sequenced: cord blood. The receptors were sampled from a newborn girl in good health.

This clonotype was detected only a few times. This sequence joins TRBV20-1 and TRBJ2-1, with a possible D match to TRBD2 (5 bases). The CDR3 sequence is 12 residues long. Germline V gene data show CDR1 as DFQATT and CDR2 as SNEGSKA (reference sequence). V shed 5 bases and J shed 2 bases, with 7 bases lying between them. The chain's CDR3 is CSAGEPYNEQFF. The CDR3, as DNA: TGCAGTGCTGGGGAGCCCTACAATGAGCAGTTCTTC.

In this sample, this clonotype turned up a few times. The chain recombines TRBV6-1 with TRBJ2-1; 12 nucleotides line up with TRBD2. V dropped 6 bases and J dropped 0; count of bases not matched to a gene: 12. The CDR3 loop spans 19 amino acids. The V gene's germline CDR1 is MNHNS and CDR2 SASEGT. The CDR3 DNA follows: TGTGCCAGCAGGCGAAGTCTAGCGGGAGGGGTGAGCTCCTACAATGAGCAGTTCTTC. Protein: CASRRSLAGGVSSYNEQFF.

The rearrangement uses TRBV12-3 or TRBV12-4 and TRBJ2-1; TRBD2 matches 14 bases. The CDR3 spans 16 residues. The J segment lost 5 bases and the V segment lost 6 bases, leaving 6 bases of the junction unmatched. CDR3 coding DNA: TGTGCCAGCAGCCGGACTAGCGGGGGGAACAACAATGAGCAGTTCTTC. Translated, it gives CASSRTSGGNNNEQFF.

In its sample, this clonotype was seen a few times. The chain employs TRBV7-6 and TRBJ1-1; the D is unclear. The germline CDR1 and CDR2 sequences are SGHVS and FNYEAQ. Trimming stripped 1 base from V and 10 bases from J, with 13 bases between. The CDR3 has 13 amino acids. The DNA of the CDR3 is TGTGCCAGCAGCTTAGACGGACTCCCGGGAGCTTTCTTT. Translating it yields CASSLDGLPGAFF.

This clonotype was counted a few times. This sequence joins TRBV7-9 and TRBJ2-7; 10 bases align to TRBD2. Trimming took 2 bases from V and 6 from J; bases not matched to a gene: 7. Germline V gene data show CDR1 as SEHNR and CDR2 as FQNEAQ (reference sequence). CDR3 size: 15 residues. CDR3 DNA: TGTGCCAGCAGCTTATCATACGGACTAGCGGTCGAGCAGTACTTC. It is translated as CASSLSYGLAVEQYF.

The chain has TRBV7-9 and TRBJ1-6; 9 bases map to TRBD1. The V gene's germline CDR1 is SEHNR and CDR2 FQNEAQ (reference sequence). V dropped 0 bases and J dropped 9; count of bases not matched to a gene: 9. This CDR3 has 17 residues. CDR3 nucleotides: TGTGCCAGCAGCTTAGCCCTCTATCGACAGGGGGGTTCACCCCTCCACTTT. Translation gives CASSLALYRQGGSPLHF.

A few counts support this clonotype. The J gene is TRBJ2-5, the V gene TRBV3-1; D gene uncertain. Germline V gene data show CDR1 as LGHDT and CDR2 as YNNKEL (reference sequence). V was clipped by 2 bases and J by 0 bases, with 10 bases between them. The CDR3 runs 15 residues. The CDR3 DNA is TGTGCCAGCAGCCAACCCGGACGGGACCAAGAGACCCAGTACTTC. Translated: CASSQPGRDQETQYF.

The chain is built from TRBV5-5 and TRBJ1-5; the match to TRBD1 covers 7 bases. The V and J ends lost 0 bases and 3 bases, in that order; junction bases with no gene match: 9. This CDR3 contains 17 residues. CDR1 is SGHKS and CDR2 is YYEKEE in the germline V gene (reference sequence). CDR3 sequence reads: CASSLGWLGTANQPQHF. The CDR3 DNA reads as TGTGCCAGCAGCTTGGGGTGGTTAGGGACAGCCAATCAGCCCCAGCATTTT.

This rearrangement joins TRBV9 to TRBJ2-3; D is ambiguous. Germline V gene data show CDR1 as SGDLS and CDR2 as YYNGEE. This CDR3 is built from 15 residues. V lost 3 bases and J lost 6, with 17 bases in between. The CDR3 protein is CASSGIGTRVDTQYF. In DNA, the CDR3 is TGTGCCAGCAGCGGAATCGGTACAAGGGTGGATACGCAGTATTTT.

The chain uses TRBV5-1 and TRBJ2-7; the match to TRBD1 covers 8 bases. The germline V gene has CDR1 SGHRS and CDR2 YFSETQ. CDR3 length: 15 amino acids. V lost 1 base, J lost 6 bases, and 9 bases stayed unmatched. The CDR3 DNA is TGCGCCAGCAGCTTGATGGGACAGGTTACCTGCGAGCAGTACTTC. Translating gives CASSLMGQVTCEQYF.

The chain recombines TRBV20-1 with TRBJ1-6, with TRBD1 as a possible D gene (6 bases). V lost 3 bases to trimming and J lost 0 bases, with 15 bases between them. The CDR3 spans 17 residues. The germline V gene has CDR1 DFQATT and CDR2 SNEGSKA (reference sequence). The CDR3 here is CSARDRWLSSYNSPLHF. The CDR3 DNA reads TGCAGTGCTAGGGACAGATGGCTCAGCTCCTATAATTCACCCCTCCACTTT.